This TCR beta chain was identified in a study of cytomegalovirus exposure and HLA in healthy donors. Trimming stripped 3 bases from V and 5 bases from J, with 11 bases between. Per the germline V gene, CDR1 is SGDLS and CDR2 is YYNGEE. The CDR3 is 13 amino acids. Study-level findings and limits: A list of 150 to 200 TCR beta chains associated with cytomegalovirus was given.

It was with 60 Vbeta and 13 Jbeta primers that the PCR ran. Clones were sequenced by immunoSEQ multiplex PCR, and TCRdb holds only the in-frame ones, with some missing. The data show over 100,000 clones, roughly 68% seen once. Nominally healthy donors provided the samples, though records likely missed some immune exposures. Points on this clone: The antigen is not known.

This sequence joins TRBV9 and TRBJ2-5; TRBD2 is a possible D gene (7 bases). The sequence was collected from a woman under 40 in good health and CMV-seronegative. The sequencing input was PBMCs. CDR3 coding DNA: TGTGCCAGCAGCGGGACTAGGGGGGAGACCCAGTACTTC. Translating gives CASSGTRGETQYF. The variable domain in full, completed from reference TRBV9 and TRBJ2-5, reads DSGVTQTPKHLITATGQRVTLRCSPRSGDLSVYWYQQSLDQGLQFLIQYYNGEERAKGNILERFSAQQFPDLHSELNLSSLELGDSALYFCASSGTRGETQYFGPGTRLLVL.